Presented here are 29 T cell receptor beta chains from one specimen sequenced in a study of shared clonotypes between healthy human individuals. Profiled with immunoSEQ multiplex PCR; TCRdb holds only in-frame clones, not every one. Here the sample spans about 2.1 million clones, 85% to 95% being singletons. Positively selected for CCR7, the CD45RO-negative cells used as naive CD8 cells excluded terminally differentiated effector memory CD45RA+ cells. Sequencing was performed on naive CD8+ T cells from PBMCs. The receptors were sampled from a man in his late teens or twenties in good health. Some clones in this sample may be carry-over from other donors' samples.

The V and J genes are TRBV19 and TRBJ2-7; 8 bases map to TRBD2. The CDR3 runs 14 residues. V was clipped by 6 bases and J by 7 bases; unmatched bases: 11. Germline V gene sequence: CDR1 LNHDA, CDR2 SQIVND (reference sequence). The CDR3 sequence is CASSNPGLGVEQYF. The DNA for the CDR3 is TGTGCCAGTAGCAATCCGGGACTAGGAGTGGAGCAGTACTTC. Full variable domain (rest looked up from reference TRBV19 and TRBJ2-7): DGGITQSPKYLFRKEGQNVTLSCEQNLNHDAMYWYRQDPGQGLRLIYYSQIVNDFQKGDIAEGYSVSREKKESFPLTVTSAQKNPTAFYLCASSNPGLGVEQYFGPGTRLTVT.

CDR3 nucleotides: TGTGCCAGCAGTTTACCCGCCGGCGGGGAGCTGTTTTTT. It yields the protein CASSLPAGGELFF. V gene TRBV27 combines with J gene TRBJ2-2; no definite D call. This CDR3 is 13 amino acids long. Germline V gene data show CDR1 as MNHEY and CDR2 as SMNVEV (reference sequence). Trimming cost V 2 bases and J 7 bases, with 8 bases left between them.

This clone is a singleton in its sample. The chain employs TRBV14 and TRBJ2-1, with D perhaps TRBD2 (5 bases). Trimming pared 4 bases from V and 2 bases from J, leaving 12 bases between. This CDR3 spans 15 amino acids. CDR1 is SGHDN and CDR2 is FVKESK in the germline V gene. The CDR3 loop is CASSRRLLTYNEQFF. CDR3 nucleotides: TGTGCCAGCAGCCGAAGACTACTTACCTACAATGAGCAGTTCTTC. The full variable domain, its missing parts supplied by reference TRBV14 and TRBJ2-1, is EAGVTQFPSHSVIEKGQTVTLRCDPISGHDNLYWYRRVMGKEIKFLLHFVKESKQDESGMPNNRFLAERTGGTYSTLKVQPAELEDSGVYFCASSRRLLTYNEQFFGPGTRLTVL.

The chain is built from TRBV18 and TRBJ2-7; 9 positions agree with TRBD1. The germline CDR1 and CDR2 sequences are KGHSH and LQKENI. The V gene end was trimmed by 4 bases and the J gene end by 5 bases; junction bases not matched to a gene: 6. The length of the CDR3 is 14 residues. The CDR3 coding sequence is TGTGCCAGCTCACTCCGGGACAGGGTCCACGAGCAGTACTTC. Translated, it gives CASSLRDRVHEQYF.

This clone was observed a single time. The sample carries other DNA sequences with the same CDR3. This chain connects TRBV27 to TRBJ2-6; no clear D. This CDR3 contains 15 residues. CDR1 and CDR2 (germline): MNHEY, SMNVEV (reference sequence). V was shortened by 3 bases and J by 0 bases, with 6 bases between the two germline ends. As DNA, the CDR3 is TGTGCCAGCAGTTTGGCCCTCTCTGGGGCCAACGTCCTGACTTTC. Its protein is CASSLALSGANVLTF.

V usage is TRBV7-9 and J usage is TRBJ2-3; D call uncertain. The CDR3 consists of 10 residues. Trimming pared 8 bases from V and 6 bases from J, leaving 6 bases between. In germline, CDR1 is SEHNR, CDR2 FQNEAQ (reference sequence). CDR3 in DNA: TGTGCCAGCGAAAAGGATACGCAGTATTTT. Translation: CASEKDTQYF.

V and J are TRBV5-4 and TRBJ2-7; no reliable D call. The V gene's germline CDR1 is SGHNT and CDR2 YYREEE (reference sequence). V dropped 4 bases and J dropped 2 bases, with 7 bases sitting between them. This CDR3 has 12 residues. The CDR3 reads CASSAETYEQYF. The CDR3 nucleotides are TGTGCCAGCAGCGCCGAGACCTACGAGCAGTACTTC.

This chain links TRBV7-9 with TRBJ2-5, with 7 bases matching TRBD2. The CDR3 totals 15 residues. V shed 3 bases and J 1 base; nucleotides not matched to a gene: 5. Per germline, CDR1 SEHNR and CDR2 FQNEAQ (reference sequence). CDR3 coding DNA: TGTGCCAGCAGCTTGGCGGGAGACCCCCAAGAGACCCAGTACTTC. Translated, it gives CASSLAGDPQETQYF.

The chain uses TRBV7-9 and TRBJ2-2, with 8 bases that match TRBD2. The CDR3 is 17 amino acids. Looked up from germline, CDR1 is SEHNR and CDR2 is FQNEAQ (reference sequence). Trimming removed 3 bases from V and 0 bases from J; junction bases left unmatched: 6. The CDR3 protein is CASSFPSGPSNTGELFF. The CDR3 region has the DNA TGTGCCAGCAGCTTTCCTAGCGGGCCCTCGAACACCGGGGAGCTGTTTTTT.

V usage is TRBV21-1 and J usage is TRBJ2-7; the D call of TRBD2 is as the table states it, not checked on the DNA. TRBV21-1 counts as a pseudogene. The CDR3 totals 16 residues. The CDR3 nucleotides read TGTGCCAGCAGCGAGACTAGCGGGAGGGCCCTCTACGAGCAGTACTTC. As protein: CASSETSGRALYEQYF.

V gene TRBV7-3 combines with J gene TRBJ2-7; D possibly corresponds to TRBD2 (6 bases). The CDR3 is 15 amino acids. V lost 4 bases and J lost 6, with 19 bases in between. CDR1 SGHTA and CDR2 FQGTGA come from the germline V gene. The CDR3 here is CASSSSGQPMVEQYF. In DNA, the CDR3 is TGTGCCAGCAGCTCGAGCGGGCAGCCCATGGTCGAGCAGTACTTC.

J is TRBJ2-7 and V is TRBV7-9; D gene ambiguous. V was cut by 7 bases and J by 3 bases, with 13 bases left in between. CDR3 length: 13 residues. Germline V gene sequence: CDR1 SEHNR, CDR2 FQNEAQ (reference sequence). The CDR3 spells CASNPFQSYEQYF. In DNA form, the CDR3 reads TGTGCCAGCAACCCGTTCCAGAGCTACGAGCAGTACTTC.

The CDR3 here is CASSLMPLDSLDNEQFF. Written as DNA, the CDR3 is TGTGCCAGCAGCTTAATGCCTCTGGACTCACTAGACAATGAGCAGTTCTTC. The rearrangement uses TRBV7-9 and TRBJ2-1; perhaps TRBD2 as D (5 bases). Germline loops: CDR1 SEHNR, CDR2 FQNEAQ (reference sequence). The length of the CDR3 is 17 residues. Trimming removed 2 bases from V and 5 bases from J, with 19 bases in between.

This rearrangement joins TRBV10-3 to TRBJ1-1; 7 bases agree with TRBD1. Trimming at V came to 0 bases and at J to 7 bases, leaving 5 bases not matched to a gene. The germline CDR1 and CDR2 sequences are ENHRY and SYGVKD. The CDR3 sequence is 14 residues long. DNA of the CDR3: TGTGCCATCAGTGAGTCACCAGGGGGGATTGAAGCTTTCTTT. Translation: CAISESPGGIEAFF.

Remarks on this clone: This CDR3 is also generated by other DNA sequences in the sample. The chain joins TRBV28 to TRBJ2-5; 8 nucleotides match TRBD2. Trimming removed 2 bases from V and 5 bases from J; junction bases left unmatched: 4. The CDR3 is made up of 14 amino acids. CDR1 MDHEN and CDR2 SYDVKM come from the germline V gene. CDR3 in amino acids: CASSLTGGLETQYF. Here the CDR3 DNA reads TGTGCCAGCAGTTTAACGGGAGGGCTCGAGACCCAGTACTTC.

The genes are TRBV6-6 and TRBJ2-7; a possible D gene is TRBD2 (5 bases). V lost 2 bases, J lost 2 bases, and 10 bases lay in between. The CDR3 runs to 14 residues. CDR1 is MNHNY, CDR2 SVGAGI, per germline (reference sequence). Here the CDR3 DNA reads TGTGCCAGCAGTTACCCGGGGAACCCCTACGAGCAGTACTTC. Its translation is CASSYPGNPYEQYF.

This chain uses TRBV4-3 with TRBJ2-3; tentative D call: TRBD1 (6 bases). In germline, CDR1 is LGHNA, CDR2 YSLEER. V was cut by 2 bases and J by 6 bases, with 24 bases left in between. There are 18 residues in the CDR3. CDR3 nucleotides: TGCGCCAGCAGCCAAAAAGGATCGGTACAGGGAGTGAGGGATACGCAGTATTTT. It codes for CASSQKGSVQGVRDTQYF.

V gene TRBV4-1 combines with J gene TRBJ2-3; D perhaps matches TRBD2 (7 bases). Trimming stripped 3 bases from V and 0 bases from J, with 16 bases between. The CDR3 totals 17 residues. CDR1 MGHRA and CDR2 YSYEKL come from the germline V gene. This CDR3 is CASSHLIGGASTDTQYF. The CDR3 DNA follows: TGCGCCAGCAGCCATTTGATAGGGGGGGCAAGCACAGATACGCAGTATTTT.

Written as DNA, the CDR3 is TGTGCCACACTCCATACAGGGGGCCCGAACTATGGCTACACCTTC. It codes for CATLHTGGPNYGYTF. J is TRBJ1-2 and V is TRBV27; 9 bases map to TRBD1. This CDR3 is built from 15 residues. V shed 10 bases, J shed 2 bases, and the junction held 11 bases outside the gene matches. Germline CDR1 is MNHEY and CDR2 is SMNVEV (reference sequence).

The chain joins TRBV29-1 to TRBJ1-2; TRBD1 matches 8 bases. Germline V CDR1 and CDR2: SQVTM, ANQGSEA. The CDR3 runs to 13 residues. Trimming took 6 bases from V and 8 from J; bases not matched to a gene: 11. CDR3 in DNA: TGCAGCGTCCGGGACAGGATAGGTGAAGGCTACACCTTC. Its translation is CSVRDRIGEGYTF.

The chain employs TRBV19 and TRBJ2-6, with D unresolved. V shed 5 bases and J shed 4 bases, with 9 bases lying between them. CDR3 length: 14 residues. From germline, CDR1 is LNHDA and CDR2 SQIVND (reference sequence). CDR3 nucleotides: TGTGCCAGTAGTTTAGGTTCCGGGGCCAACGTCCTGACTTTC. Translating gives CASSLGSGANVLTF.

CDR3 sequence: CASRREGRSSYNEQFF. The DNA for the CDR3 is TGTGCCAGTCGGCGGGAGGGCCGGAGCTCCTACAATGAGCAGTTCTTC. The chain joins TRBV27 to TRBJ2-1, with 9 bases identical to TRBD2. The length of the CDR3 is 16 residues. CDR1 and CDR2 from the germline V gene are MNHEY and SMNVEV (reference sequence). The V segment lost 9 bases and the J segment 0 bases; nucleotides outside the gene matches: 9.

V usage is TRBV15 and J usage is TRBJ1-5; maybe TRBD1 (5 bases). CDR3 length: 16 amino acids. Looked up from germline, CDR1 is LNHNV and CDR2 is YYDKDF (reference sequence). The ends were cut back, 5 bases at V and 7 bases at J, with 21 bases in the middle. The CDR3 sequence: CATSDTGGVRNQPQHF. The CDR3 nucleotides are TGTGCCACCAGCGATACAGGTGGAGTGCGGAACCAGCCCCAGCATTTT.

The chain joins TRBV28 to TRBJ2-7, with 7 bases fitting TRBD1. The V gene's germline CDR1 is MDHEN and CDR2 SYDVKM. V was clipped by 2 bases and J by 4 bases; unmatched bases: 11. CDR3 length: 16 residues. The CDR3 DNA reads TGTGCCAGCAGTTTACCGGGTGGGACAGTATCTTACGAGCAGTACTTC. It codes for CASSLPGGTVSYEQYF.

V usage is TRBV7-2 and J usage is TRBJ2-7, with TRBD1 as a possible D gene (6 bases). In germline, CDR1 is SGHTA, CDR2 FQGNSA. The CDR3 loop spans 14 amino acids. Trimming took 4 bases from V and 0 from J, leaving 10 bases between them. The CDR3 is CASSSRDNSYEQYF. The CDR3 DNA follows: TGTGCCAGCAGCTCCCGGGACAACTCCTACGAGCAGTACTTC.

CDR3 sequence: CASSSLGFEQFF. The CDR3 region has the DNA TGTGCCAGCAGCTCGCTAGGGTTTGAGCAGTTCTTC. The chain has TRBV7-6 and TRBJ2-1; D call uncertain. Trimming took off 4 bases at V and 9 bases at J, with 10 bases between the two ends. Germline CDR1 is SGHVS and CDR2 is FNYEAQ. The CDR3 has 12 residues.

The rearrangement joins TRBV4-2 to TRBJ2-1, with D unresolved. CDR3 length: 14 amino acids. The germline V and J ends were trimmed by 3 bases and 0 bases, with 6 bases remaining between them. Germline-derived CDR1 and CDR2 are LGHNA and YNFKEQ. The CDR3 loop reads CASSQYYSYNEQFF. In DNA, the CDR3 is TGTGCCAGCAGCCAGTACTACTCCTACAATGAGCAGTTCTTC.

This sequence joins TRBV5-6 and TRBJ1-1, with a possible D match to TRBD1 (6 bases). Trimming removed 0 bases from V and 3 bases from J, with 18 bases in between. The CDR3 runs to 17 residues. CDR1 is SGHDT, CDR2 YYEEEE, per germline. The CDR3 DNA reads as TGTGCCAGCAGCTTGGTAGGCCGGGGGCGGGAGGACACTGAAGCTTTCTTT. This codes for CASSLVGRGREDTEAFF.

CDR3 bases: TGTGCCAGCAGTTCCGGACTAGCCGACAATGAGCAGTTCTTC. Its protein is CASSSGLADNEQFF. The chain recombines TRBV27 with TRBJ2-1, with TRBD2 identical over 8 bases. Germline CDR1 MNHEY, CDR2 SMNVEV (reference sequence). The J segment lost 5 bases and the V segment lost 4 bases, leaving 4 bases of the junction unmatched. CDR3 length: 14 amino acids.